What follows are 31 T cell receptor beta chains derived from one specimen sequenced in a study of blood T cell repertoires in COVID-19. Only in-frame clones appear in the TCRdb table, and some are missing; sequencing was by immunoSEQ multiplex PCR. This table has 55,000 to 65,000 clones, around 79% appearing once. Sequenced input: peripheral blood. The receptor set was obtained from a man between 60 and 75 years old with acute or convalescent COVID-19.

This clone appeared a few times. V gene TRBV28 combines with J gene TRBJ2-5, with D unclear. Between the trimmed V and J ends, which lost 6 bases and 4 bases, there was a span of 15 bases. This CDR3 region has 14 residues. The germline gives CDR1 MDHEN, CDR2 SYDVKM. Written as DNA, the CDR3 is TGTGCCAGCAGCCTAGGCCCCCTAGGAGAGACCCAGTACTTC. Protein sequence: CASSLGPLGETQYF.

The chain has TRBV7-2 and TRBJ2-3, with no clear D. The CDR3 loop spans 15 amino acids. Trimming stripped 3 bases from V and 2 bases from J, with 12 bases between. Looked up from germline, CDR1 is SGHTA and CDR2 is FQGNSA. The CDR3 reads CASSFQYGFTDTQYF. The CDR3, as DNA: TGTGCCAGCAGCTTTCAGTACGGGTTCACAGATACGCAGTATTTT.

V is TRBV2 and J is TRBJ1-4; D possibly corresponds to TRBD1 (5 bases). V lost 3 bases and J 7 bases, leaving 15 bases between the germline ends. CDR1 is SNHLY, CDR2 FYNNEI, per germline. The CDR3 runs to 15 residues. This chain's CDR3 is CASSDRGGAGEKLFF. Written as DNA, the CDR3 is TGTGCCAGCAGTGACCGAGGAGGGGCAGGTGAAAAACTGTTTTTT.

The V and J genes are TRBV7-2 and TRBJ1-2, with D tentatively TRBD1 (5 bases). Trimming pared 1 base from V and 7 bases from J, leaving 16 bases between. This CDR3 has 15 amino acids. In germline, CDR1 is SGHTA, CDR2 FQGNSA. The CDR3 DNA reads TGTGCCAGCAGCTTAGAGTACAGCGGGGGGGGTGGCTACACCTTC. Encoded protein: CASSLEYSGGGGYTF.

This clone was detected only once. The V call is TRBV7-8, the J call TRBJ2-1; 7 nucleotides match TRBD2. Germline V gives CDR1 SGHVS, CDR2 FQNEAQ. The trim removed 2 bases at V and 12 bases at J, leaving 13 bases unmatched. The CDR3 has 15 amino acids. This CDR3 reads CASSLLAEPLDWQFF. The CDR3 DNA reads TGTGCCAGCAGCTTACTAGCGGAGCCGCTCGATTGGCAGTTCTTC.

This chain connects TRBV4-1 to TRBJ2-6; no clear D. The CDR3 sequence is 16 residues long. Germline values: CDR1 MGHRA, CDR2 YSYEKL. V was cut by 4 bases and J by 4 bases, with 14 bases left in between. The CDR3 DNA reads TGCGCCAGCAGCCGAGCCGAGGCGTTCGGGGCCAACGTCCTGACTTTC. Translating it yields CASSRAEAFGANVLTF.

In this sample, this clone turned up a few times. The J gene is TRBJ1-5, the V gene TRBV2; weak D call: TRBD1 (6 bases). Germline CDR1 is SNHLY and CDR2 is FYNNEI. Trimming stripped 2 bases from V and 5 bases from J, with 16 bases between. The CDR3 has 16 amino acids. DNA for the CDR3: TGTGCCAGCAGTGAATCCCCGGGGGGGCGGGATCAGCCCCAGCATTTT. Its translation: CASSESPGGRDQPQHF.

J is TRBJ2-3 and V is TRBV10-3, with 8 bases fitting TRBD1. This CDR3 spans 18 amino acids. CDR1 and CDR2 (germline): ENHRY, SYGVKD. V shed 5 bases and J 0 bases; nucleotides not matched to a gene: 13. The CDR3 protein is CAISSSTGGYYSTDTQYF. As DNA, the CDR3 is TGTGCCATCAGTTCCTCTACAGGGGGGTATTATAGCACAGATACGCAGTATTTT.

The V call is TRBV24-1, the J call TRBJ1-2; D is unresolved. The germline CDR1 and CDR2 sequences are KGHDR and SFDVKD. The CDR3 runs 15 residues. Between the trimmed V and J ends, which lost 4 bases and 2 bases, there was a span of 13 bases. The chain's CDR3 is CATSDSSAGNYGYTF. Here the CDR3 DNA reads TGTGCCACCAGTGACTCCTCGGCGGGGAACTATGGCTACACCTTC.

This clone appeared a few times. V usage is TRBV24-1 and J usage is TRBJ2-2, with 9 nucleotides matching TRBD1. The length of the CDR3 is 16 residues. V lost 3 bases, J lost 5 bases, and 6 bases stayed unmatched. Germline loops: CDR1 KGHDR, CDR2 SFDVKD. The CDR3 bases are TGTGCCACCAGTGATCTACAGGGGGCGCGTACCGGGGAGCTGTTTTTT. Translating gives CATSDLQGARTGELFF.

CDR3 DNA sequence: TGTGCCAGCAGACGGGAGGCTGGGACCGGGGAGCTGTTTTTT. The encoded protein is CASRREAGTGELFF. The chain links TRBV7-9 to TRBJ2-2, with 7 bases matching TRBD2. The CDR3 totals 14 residues. Germline V lookup: CDR1 SEHNR, CDR2 FQNEAQ (reference sequence). V was pared by 6 bases and J by 5 bases, with 6 bases of the junction left unmatched.

V and J are TRBV7-9 and TRBJ1-2, with a tentative D call TRBD1 (5 bases). Trimming stripped 2 bases from V and 8 bases from J, with 9 bases between. Germline V gene lookup returns CDR1 SEHNR and CDR2 FQNEAQ (reference sequence). CDR3 length equals 12 residues. The CDR3 DNA sequence: TGTGCCAGCAGCTTACAGGGTGGCGGCTACACCTTC. Translated, it gives CASSLQGGGYTF.

The chain is built from TRBV5-1 and TRBJ2-2, with D possibly TRBD1 on 6 matching bases. The V end was cut by 4 bases, the J end by 3 bases, with 28 bases between. The CDR3 loop spans 20 amino acids. Germline-derived CDR1 and CDR2 are SGHRS and YFSETQ. CDR3 DNA sequence: TGCGCCAGCAGCCGTATATATATTATAAGCCAGGGGATTCACACCGGGGAGCTGTTTTTT. Translating it yields CASSRIYIISQGIHTGELFF.

The rearrangement links TRBV18 to TRBJ2-5; D is unresolved. The germline CDR1 and CDR2 sequences are KGHSH and LQKENI. The V end lost 2 bases, the J end lost 3 bases, and 7 bases lay between the germline ends. The CDR3 is 13 amino acids. CDR3 DNA: TGTGCCAGCTCACCAATTGGAGAAGAGACCCAGTACTTC. Its protein is CASSPIGEETQYF. Full variable domain (missing parts from reference TRBV18 and TRBJ2-5): NAGVMQNPRHLVRRRGQEARLRCSPMKGHSHVYWYRQLPEEGLKFMVYLQKENIIDESGMPKERFSAEFPKEGPSILRIQQVVRGDSAAYFCASSPIGEETQYFGPGTRLLVL.

This clone was seen more than once but under ten times. The chain employs TRBV10-3 and TRBJ1-1, with 10 bases lining up with TRBD1. The CDR3 has 17 residues. Trimming took 6 bases from V and 4 from J; bases not matched to a gene: 14. Germline V gene lookup returns CDR1 ENHRY and CDR2 SYGVKD. CDR3 bases: TGTGCCATCAGCCAGACAGGGGGCGCAGGTGAGCGCACTGAAGCTTTCTTT. It is translated as CAISQTGGAGERTEAFF.

CDR3 residues: CASNAGTGPGQYF. As DNA, the CDR3 is TGTGCCAGCAACGCCGGGACAGGGCCCGGGCAGTACTTC. This chain joins TRBV27 and TRBJ2-7, with TRBD1 matching over 9 bases. Trimming took 7 bases from V and 9 from J; bases not matched to a gene: 10. This CDR3 comprises 13 residues. The germline gives CDR1 MNHEY, CDR2 SMNVEV (reference sequence).

V usage is TRBV11-2 and J usage is TRBJ1-2; D gene unclear. This CDR3 is 15 amino acids long. V lost 4 bases and J 4 bases, leaving 16 bases between the germline ends. Germline values: CDR1 SGHAT, CDR2 FQNNGV. The CDR3 protein is CASSSDLIGVYGYTF. In DNA form, the CDR3 reads TGTGCCAGCAGCTCGGACTTGATTGGTGTCTATGGCTACACCTTC.

The J gene is TRBJ1-1, the V gene TRBV29-1; no firm D call. The V gene lost 7 bases and the J gene lost 6 bases, with 21 bases spanning the gap. CDR1 SQVTM and CDR2 ANQGSEA come from the germline V gene. This CDR3 is built from 14 residues. Here the CDR3 reads CSASHSLEAAEAFF. As DNA, the CDR3 is TGCAGCGCCTCACACTCCCTCGAGGCGGCTGAAGCTTTCTTT. The full variable domain, completed using reference TRBV29-1 and TRBJ1-1, is SAVISQKPSRDICQRGTSLTIQCQVDSQVTMMFWYRQQPGQSLTLIATANQGSEATYESGFVIDKFPISRPNLTFSTLTVSNMSPEDSSIYLCSASHSLEAAEAFFGQGTRLTVV.

This clone is a singleton in its sample. The genes are TRBV2 and TRBJ1-5, with D possibly matching TRBD1 (5 bases). The V gene's germline CDR1 is SNHLY and CDR2 FYNNEI. With 5 bases removed from V and 5 bases from J, the gap between germline ends came to 13 bases. The CDR3 is 14 residues long. The CDR3 reads CASSRQGIHQPQHF. The CDR3 nucleotides read TGTGCCAGCAGTAGGCAGGGAATCCATCAGCCCCAGCATTTT.

V gene TRBV5-6 combines with J gene TRBJ2-1; the match to TRBD2 covers 9 bases. Germline assignment: CDR1 SGHDT and CDR2 YYEEEE. V lost 4 bases, J lost 2 bases, and 4 bases stayed unmatched. This CDR3 spans 15 amino acids. The CDR3 loop reads CASSRGGVPYNEQFF. The CDR3 nucleotides are TGTGCCAGCAGCCGCGGGGGGGTACCCTACAATGAGCAGTTCTTC.

The V and J genes are TRBV6-5 and TRBJ1-2, with D tentatively TRBD1 (5 bases). CDR1 is MNHEY, CDR2 SVGAGI, per germline. The CDR3 spans 15 residues. Trimming shortened V by 8 bases and J by 2 bases, and 18 bases separated the two germline ends. CDR3: CASGGRGVGNYGYTF. The CDR3 nucleotides are TGTGCCAGCGGCGGGAGGGGAGTTGGGAACTATGGCTACACCTTC.

The chain carries TRBV30 and TRBJ1-6, with 10 positions matching TRBD1. CDR3 length: 17 residues. Germline V CDR1 and CDR2: GTSNPN, SVGIG (reference sequence). The V segment lost 2 bases and the J segment 8 bases; nucleotides outside the gene matches: 12. The CDR3 here is CAWSLTGGAQTHSPLHF. The CDR3 nucleotides are TGTGCCTGGAGTCTGACAGGGGGCGCCCAGACACATTCACCCCTCCACTTT.

CDR3 amino acids: CASSSFGGNQPQHF. The CDR3 bases are TGCGCCAGCAGCTCCTTCGGGGGCAATCAGCCCCAGCATTTT. The rearrangement uses TRBV5-1 and TRBJ1-5; D gene unclear. The CDR3 totals 14 residues. Germline CDR1 and CDR2: SGHRS and YFSETQ. V shed 3 bases and J shed 2 bases, with 9 bases lying between them.

This chain joins TRBV27 and TRBJ2-2; D perhaps matches TRBD1 (5 bases). Trimming left V 8 bases short and J 7 bases short, with 20 bases between. The CDR3 contains 15 residues. Germline V gives CDR1 MNHEY, CDR2 SMNVEV (reference sequence). CDR3: CASAFFTGSIGELFF. The CDR3, as DNA: TGTGCCAGCGCCTTTTTTACAGGTTCTATCGGGGAGCTGTTTTTT.

V gene TRBV27 combines with J gene TRBJ1-2; no clear D. The germline V and J ends were trimmed by 0 bases and 7 bases, with 9 bases remaining between them. There are 13 residues in the CDR3. Germline CDR1 MNHEY, CDR2 SMNVEV (reference sequence). CDR3 nucleotides: TGTGCCAGCAGTTTATCACAGATGAGTGGCTACACCTTC. Translating it yields CASSLSQMSGYTF.

The chain uses TRBV19 and TRBJ2-7; D possibly corresponds to TRBD1 (6 bases). V lost 1 base, J lost 3 bases, and 19 bases lay in between. Germline values: CDR1 LNHDA, CDR2 SQIVND (reference sequence). CDR3 length: 17 residues. Here the CDR3 DNA reads TGTGCCAGTAGTATAGGAATGGGACACTTGGGCGGCTACGAGCAGTACTTC. Translating gives CASSIGMGHLGGYEQYF.

On this clone itself: Other DNA variants within this sample encode the same CDR3. This chain joins TRBV5-1 and TRBJ2-7; D perhaps matches TRBD1 (6 bases). The V gene's germline CDR1 is SGHRS and CDR2 YFSETQ. The length of the CDR3 is 14 residues. Trimming pared 0 bases from V and 6 bases from J, leaving 13 bases between. The CDR3 is CASSLEQGVSEQYF. The CDR3 DNA is TGCGCCAGCAGCTTGGAACAGGGCGTTTCCGAGCAGTACTTC.

The V gene is TRBV18, the J gene TRBJ2-3; 12 nucleotides align to TRBD1. From germline, CDR1 is KGHSH and CDR2 LQKENI. This CDR3 region has 15 residues. The ends lost 2 bases at V and 6 bases at J; junction bases unmatched: 3. The CDR3 loop reads CASSPIGTGGDTQYF. The CDR3 bases are TGTGCCAGCTCACCAATAGGGACAGGGGGCGATACGCAGTATTTT. Using reference TRBV18 and TRBJ2-3 for the parts outside the CDR3, the full variable domain is NAGVMQNPRHLVRRRGQEARLRCSPMKGHSHVYWYRQLPEEGLKFMVYLQKENIIDESGMPKERFSAEFPKEGPSILRIQQVVRGDSAAYFCASSPIGTGGDTQYFGPGTRLTVL.

Only one count was recorded for this clone. The V and J genes are TRBV18 and TRBJ2-1; TRBD1 matches at 8 bases. V lost 1 base and J lost 3; bases outside the gene matches: 2. CDR1 and CDR2 from the germline V gene are KGHSH and LQKENI. The CDR3 sequence is 15 residues long. The CDR3 nucleotides read TGTGCCAGCTCACCACTGGGACAGGACTACAATGAGCAGTTCTTC. The encoded protein is CASSPLGQDYNEQFF.

This chain joins TRBV6-6 and TRBJ1-1; TRBD1 matches at 7 bases. Germline V CDR1 and CDR2: MNHNY, SVGAGI (reference sequence). V dropped 4 bases and J dropped 1; count of bases not matched to a gene: 3. The CDR3 runs 14 residues. The CDR3 DNA sequence: TGTGCCAGCAGTTCGCAGGGGGGGAACACTGAAGCTTTCTTT. Translated, it gives CASSSQGGNTEAFF.

The V call is TRBV14, the J call TRBJ1-4, with TRBD1 matching 7 bases. From germline, CDR1 is SGHDN and CDR2 FVKESK. V shed 1 base, J shed 4 bases, and the junction held 6 bases outside the gene matches. This CDR3 comprises 16 residues. CDR3 region: CASSQGAGQFNEKLFF. CDR3 nucleotide sequence: TGTGCCAGCAGCCAAGGGGCGGGACAGTTTAATGAAAAACTGTTTTTT. Filled out from reference TRBV14 and TRBJ1-4, the complete variable domain reads EAGVTQFPSHSVIEKGQTVTLRCDPISGHDNLYWYRRVMGKEIKFLLHFVKESKQDESGMPNNRFLAERTGGTYSTLKVQPAELEDSGVYFCASSQGAGQFNEKLFFGSGTQLSVL.